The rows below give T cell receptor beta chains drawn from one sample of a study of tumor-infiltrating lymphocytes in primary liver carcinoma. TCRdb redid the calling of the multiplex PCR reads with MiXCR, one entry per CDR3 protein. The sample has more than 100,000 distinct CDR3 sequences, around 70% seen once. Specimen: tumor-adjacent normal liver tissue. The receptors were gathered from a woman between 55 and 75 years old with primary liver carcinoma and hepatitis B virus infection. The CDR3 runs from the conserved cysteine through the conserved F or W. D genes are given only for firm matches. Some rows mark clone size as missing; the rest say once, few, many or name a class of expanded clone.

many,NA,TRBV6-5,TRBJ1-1,CASSYRGNTEAFF,TGTGCCAGCAGTTACCGAGGAAACACTGAAGCTTTCTTT
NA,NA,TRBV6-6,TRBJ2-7,CSSTGGAGNPYEQYF,TGTTCCAGCACCGGCGGGGCCGGGAACCCCTACGAGCAGTATTTC
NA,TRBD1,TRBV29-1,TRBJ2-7,CSACDRGRLEQYF,TGCAGCGCCTGTGACAGGGGGCGCCTCGAGCAGTACTTC
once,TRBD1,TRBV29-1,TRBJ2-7,CSIQGVGDEQYF,TGCAGCATTCAGGGGGTGGGTGACGAGCAGTACTTC
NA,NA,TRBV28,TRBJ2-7,CDSSATSYEQYF,TGTGACAGCAGTGCTACTAGCTACGAGCAATACTTC
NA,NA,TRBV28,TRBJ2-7,CASPPTLDSPSSYEQYF,TGTGCCAGCCCACCGACGCTCGACAGCCCGAGCTCCTACGAGCAGTACTTC
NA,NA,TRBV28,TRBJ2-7,CASNLRGLYEQYF,TGTGCCAGTAATTTACGGGGACTCTACGAGCAGTACTTC
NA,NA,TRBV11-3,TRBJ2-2,CATSAVDTGELFF,TGTGCCACCTCAGCGGTAGACACCGGGGAGCTGTTTTTC
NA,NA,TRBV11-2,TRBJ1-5,CASSLGPSGDENQPQHF,TGTGCTAGCAGCTTAGGTCCATCGGGGGATGAGAATCAGCCCCAGCATTTT
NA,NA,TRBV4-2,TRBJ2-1,CASSQGVGNEQFF,TGTGCCAGCAGCCAAGGAGTGGGCAATGAGCAGTTCTTC
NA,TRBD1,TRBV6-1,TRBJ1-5,CATRGTGDGNQPQHF,TGTGCCACCCGAGGGACAGGCGATGGCAATCAGCCCCAGCATTTT
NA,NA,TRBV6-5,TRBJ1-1,CASSLDGSRAMNTEAFF,TGTGCCAGCAGCCTGGACGGGTCACGCGCCATGAACACTGAAGCTTTCTTT
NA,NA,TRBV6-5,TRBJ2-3,CASTTSRSRDTQYF,TGTGCCAGCACGACCAGCAGGAGTCGTGATACGCAGTATTTT
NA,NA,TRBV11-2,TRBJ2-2,CASCDGHNTNTGELFF,TGTGCCAGTTGCGACGGACACAACACGAACACCGGGGAGCTGTTTTTT
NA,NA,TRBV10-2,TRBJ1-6,CASSDWSRRGSPLHF,TGTGCCAGCAGTGACTGGTCCCGCAGGGGTTCACCCCTCCACTTT
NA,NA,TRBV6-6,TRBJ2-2,CASSYPATSGPNTGELFF,TGTGCCAGCAGTTACCCAGCGACTAGTGGACCGAACACCGGGGAGCTGTTTTTT
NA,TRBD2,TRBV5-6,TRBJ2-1,CASSLQAGPENEQSF,TGTGCCAGCAGCCTGCAAGCGGGGCCCGAGAATGAGCAGTCCTTC
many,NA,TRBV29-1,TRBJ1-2,CSVDRNYGYTF,TGCAGCGTTGACAGGAACTATGGCTACACCTTC
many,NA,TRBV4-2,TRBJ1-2,CASSQQGQGNGYTF,TGTGCCAGCAGCCAACAAGGGCAGGGTAATGGCTACACCTTC
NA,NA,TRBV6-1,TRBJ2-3,CASSEPRTATDTQFF,TGTGCCAGCAGTGAACCAAGGACAGCCACAGATACGCAGTTTTTT
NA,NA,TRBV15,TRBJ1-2,CATSLGEGPYGYTF,TGTGCCACCAGCCTAGGGGAGGGGCCCTATGGCTACACCTTC
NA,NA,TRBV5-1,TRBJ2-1,CASSVTVVQDEQFF,TGCGCTAGCAGCGTGACGGTCGTTCAGGATGAGCAGTTCTTC
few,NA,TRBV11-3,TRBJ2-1,CASSLFPDYNEQFF,TGTGCCAGCAGCTTATTTCCGGACTACAATGAGCAGTTCTTC
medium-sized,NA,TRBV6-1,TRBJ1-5,CASAKVENQPQHF,TGTGCCAGCGCGAAGGTGGAGAATCAGCCCCAGCATTTT
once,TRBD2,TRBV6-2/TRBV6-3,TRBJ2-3,CTSSRGDPTETQYF,TGTACCAGCAGTCGGGGGGATCCCACAGAAACGCAGTATTTT
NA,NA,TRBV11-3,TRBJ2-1,CVSSLGTNGKLEQSF,TGTGTTAGCAGCTTAGGAACTAACGGGAAGCTTGAGCAGTCCTTC
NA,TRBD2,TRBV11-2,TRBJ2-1,CTSVGASGINEQFF,TGTACCAGCGTAGGGGCTAGCGGGATAAATGAGCAGTTCTTC
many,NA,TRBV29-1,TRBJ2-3,CSVIGLSDTQYF,TGCAGCGTCATCGGTTTATCAGATACGCAGTATTTT
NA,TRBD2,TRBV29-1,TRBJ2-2,CIAGGGMDIGELLF,TGCATCGCGGGAGGGGGGATGGACATCGGGGAGCTGCTTTTT